The 17 T cell receptor beta chains presented below share a single source sample, sequenced in a study of T cell repertoires in cytomegalovirus infection. No antigens are known for them. TCRdb ran MiXCR on the reads and lists one entry per CDR3 protein. The sample contains some 500,000 distinct CDR3 sequences, approximately 40% of which appear only once. The material sequenced was cultured PBMCs, taken from culture after CMV antigen stimulation. The origin of the receptors is a human donor in good health (CMV status not recorded). Some clones in this sample may be carry-over from other donors' samples.

This clonotype turned up a few times. V is TRBV19 and J is TRBJ2-3; no reliable D call. Germline lookup yields CDR1 LNHDA and CDR2 SQIVND (reference sequence). The CDR3 runs 15 residues. Trimming shortened V by 6 bases and J by 6 bases, and 19 bases separated the two germline ends. CDR3 residues: CASSTPGPSGDTQYF. The CDR3 bases are TGTGCCAGTAGCACCCCGGGTCCATCCGGGGATACGCAGTATTTT. Complete variable domain (other parts from reference TRBV19 and TRBJ2-3): DGGITQSPKYLFRKEGQNVTLSCEQNLNHDAMYWYRQDPGQGLRLIYYSQIVNDFQKGDIAEGYSVSREKKESFPLTVTSAQKNPTAFYLCASSTPGPSGDTQYFGPGTRLTVL.

V and J are TRBV19 and TRBJ2-1, with D perhaps matching TRBD2 (5 bases). There are 15 residues in the CDR3. Trimming shortened V by 5 bases and J by 6 bases, and 17 bases separated the two germline ends. Per germline, CDR1 LNHDA and CDR2 SQIVND (reference sequence). For the CDR3, the DNA is TGTGCCAGTAGTCCGTCTCTATGGAGGACCAATGAGCAGTTCTTC. This codes for CASSPSLWRTNEQFF.

This clonotype occurred a few times. V and J are TRBV12-3 or TRBV12-4 and TRBJ1-2, with D unresolved. The CDR3 is 13 amino acids. The V gene lost 6 bases and the J gene lost 6 bases, with 14 bases spanning the gap. The CDR3 DNA reads TGTGCCAGCAGCCCCGCGTTAGGACATGGCTACACCTTC. Protein sequence: CASSPALGHGYTF.

The chain is built from TRBV7-6 and TRBJ2-1, with D tentatively TRBD2 (5 bases). Germline CDR1 and CDR2: SGHVS and FNYEAQ. The CDR3 is made up of 14 amino acids. V was clipped by 5 bases and J by 0 bases, with 8 bases between them. CDR3 sequence reads: CASSTGVSYNEQFF. In DNA form, the CDR3 reads TGTGCCAGCAGCACCGGGGTCTCCTACAATGAGCAGTTCTTC.

This clonotype was detected only a few times. The CDR3 protein is CASSQGGTGGEKLFF. CDR3 bases: TGCGCCAGCAGCCAAGGCGGGACGGGGGGTGAAAAACTGTTTTTT. This rearrangement joins TRBV4-3 to TRBJ1-4; TRBD1 is a possible D gene (5 bases). CDR3 length: 15 amino acids. Germline V CDR1 and CDR2: LGHNA, YSLEER. The V and J ends lost 1 base and 7 bases respectively, with 13 bases between them.

This clonotype came up a few times. The J gene is TRBJ2-3, the V gene TRBV6-2 or TRBV6-3; no clear D gene. This CDR3 spans 15 amino acids. The germline gives CDR1 MNHEY, CDR2 SVGEGT. The ends were cut back, 5 bases at V and 2 bases at J, with 14 bases in the middle. The CDR3 here is CASSQFLVNTDTQYF. Here the CDR3 DNA reads TGTGCCAGCAGTCAGTTCCTAGTTAACACAGATACGCAGTATTTT.

This rearrangement joins TRBV7-2 to TRBJ1-2, with D possibly being TRBD1 (5 bases). Germline CDR1 is SGHTA and CDR2 is FQGNSA. CDR3 size: 16 residues. V was cut by 1 base and J by 3 bases, with 15 bases left in between. The CDR3 DNA reads TGTGCCAGCAGCTTAGGTCGGGTTCGGGGACACTATGGCTACACCTTC. Amino acid sequence: CASSLGRVRGHYGYTF.

In this sample, this clonotype turned up a few times. The V call is TRBV6-2 or TRBV6-3, the J call TRBJ2-2; 11 bases are shared with TRBD2. The trim removed 4 bases at V and 0 bases at J, leaving 4 bases unmatched. This CDR3 is 17 amino acids long. Germline CDR1 and CDR2: MNHEY and SVGEGT. The CDR3 loop reads CASSWLAGGPNTGELFF. CDR3 nucleotides: TGTGCCAGCAGTTGGCTAGCGGGGGGACCGAACACCGGGGAGCTGTTTTTT.

The CDR3 DNA reads TGTGCCAGTAATTTCGCCGTGAACACTGAAGCTTTCTTT. Translating gives CASNFAVNTEAFF. The rearrangement joins TRBV19 to TRBJ1-1, with D uncertain. Germline values: CDR1 LNHDA, CDR2 SQIVND (reference sequence). The CDR3 loop spans 13 amino acids. The V gene lost 7 bases and the J gene lost 0 bases, with 9 bases spanning the gap.

The rearrangement joins TRBV7-6 to TRBJ2-7; D gene ambiguous. V lost 5 bases and J 0 bases, leaving 17 bases between the germline ends. CDR1 and CDR2 (germline): SGHVS, FNYEAQ. The length of the CDR3 is 16 residues. CDR3: CASSPIVEISSYEQYF. CDR3 coding DNA: TGTGCCAGCAGCCCCATAGTAGAGATTAGCTCCTACGAGCAGTACTTC.

The V gene is TRBV7-2, the J gene TRBJ2-5, with D perhaps matching TRBD2 (5 bases). From germline, CDR1 is SGHTA and CDR2 FQGNSA. This CDR3 comprises 14 residues. With 1 base removed from V and 4 bases from J, the gap between germline ends came to 10 bases. CDR3 coding DNA: TGTGCCAGCAGCTTAGTTCGGGGTCTAGAGACCCAGTACTTC. Protein sequence: CASSLVRGLETQYF.

CDR3 sequence reads: CSLLKTGRQETQYF. CDR3 in DNA: TGCAGTCTCTTAAAGACGGGACGACAAGAGACCCAGTACTTC. The V and J genes are TRBV20-1 and TRBJ2-5; tentatively, D is TRBD1 or TRBD2 (5 bases each). With 8 bases removed from V and 2 bases from J, the gap between germline ends came to 18 bases. CDR1 is DFQATT, CDR2 SNEGSKA, per germline (reference sequence). The CDR3 spans 14 residues.

This clonotype was seen only a few times. The chain carries TRBV12-3 or TRBV12-4 and TRBJ1-5; D possibly corresponds to TRBD1 (5 bases). V lost 5 bases and J lost 2, with 10 bases in between. The CDR3 loop spans 14 amino acids. In DNA, the CDR3 is TGTGCCAGCAGTAAGGGGACGGGCAATCAGCCCCAGCATTTT. Protein sequence: CASSKGTGNQPQHF.

The chain has TRBV7-2 and TRBJ1-5, with no clear D. The V end lost 2 bases, the J end lost 3 bases, and 5 bases lay between the germline ends. There are 13 residues in the CDR3. Per germline, CDR1 SGHTA and CDR2 FQGNSA. The CDR3 bases are TGTGCCAGCAGCTTAATGAACAATCAGCCCCAGCATTTT. It encodes CASSLMNNQPQHF.

The chain links TRBV7-4 to TRBJ2-1; D perhaps matches TRBD2 (5 bases). This CDR3 contains 16 residues. Trimming removed 0 bases at V and 7 bases at J, with 16 bases between. Germline V CDR1 and CDR2: SGHVT, SQSDAQ. In DNA, the CDR3 is TGTGCCAGCAGCTTAGCCGGTAGTGGGAGCCGGAATGAGCAGTTCTTC. Amino acids: CASSLAGSGSRNEQFF.

In this sample, this clonotype turned up a few times. The V call is TRBV7-9, the J call TRBJ2-7, with D possibly TRBD2 on 6 matching bases. Germline loops: CDR1 SEHNR, CDR2 FQNEAQ (reference sequence). The CDR3 length is 14 residues. V shed 4 bases and J shed 6 bases, with 16 bases lying between them. The CDR3 region has the DNA TGTGCCAGCAGCTACGGGGGACTGGGCGGCGAGCAGTACTTC. Encoded protein: CASSYGGLGGEQYF. The whole variable domain, remainder taken from reference TRBV7-9 and TRBJ2-7, is DTGVSQNPRHKITKRGQNVTFRCDPISEHNRLYWYRQTLGQGPEFLTYFQNEAQLEKSRLLSDRFSAERPKGSFSTLEIQRTEQGDSAMYLCASSYGGLGGEQYFGPGTRLTVT.

This clonotype was seen just once. V usage is TRBV18 and J usage is TRBJ2-3; D is unresolved. CDR3 length equals 15 residues. Germline CDR1 KGHSH, CDR2 LQKENI. V dropped 11 bases and J dropped 3 bases, with 21 bases sitting between them. CDR3 protein: CAVRVGLRRTDTQYF. In DNA form, the CDR3 reads TGTGCCGTCCGCGTGGGGTTAAGGAGAACAGATACGCAGTATTTT.